The present T cell receptor (beta chain) was sequenced within a study of beta chain features in type 1 diabetes. Study results and caveats: All four CD4+ subsets from Type 1 diabetes patients carried moderately but significantly shorter TCRB CDR3s. Patients with type 1 diabetes carried fewer insertions and had more deletions at their VDJ junctions.

Of the isolated RNA, all was reverse transcribed, and so the sequenced material was expressed TCRB transcripts. Here immunoSEQ multiplex PCR was the method, and the copy in TCRdb shows in-frame clones only, minus some. The profile covers more than 300,000 clones, with roughly 8.8% appearing a single time and roughly 1% taken by the ten largest. Remarks on this clone: Its specificity is unknown.

Sorted CD4+ subsets: naive, central memory, regulatory, stem cell-like memory (CD45RO/CCR7/CD25/CD127/CD95/CD27 panel). This TCR was recovered from a man aged 25 to 40 with type 1 diabetes. Sequencing input: central memory CD4+ T cells from blood.

The CDR3 DNA reads TGTGCCAGCAGCCTACAGGGTTCCGTTGATGGCTACACCTTC. It is translated as CASSLQGSVDGYTF. This rearrangement joins TRBV5-4 to TRBJ1-2; perhaps TRBD1 as D (6 bases). Germline CDR1 and CDR2: SGHNT and YYREEE (reference sequence). CDR3 length: 14 residues. V gave up 4 bases and J gave up 6 bases, with 16 bases separating them.